The sequence of this T cell receptor (beta chain) was determined in a study of graft-versus-host responses after intestinal transplantation (dated by TCRdb to the early 2020s). Background for the entire study: Multivisceral, liver-intestinal, or isolated intestinal transplants were received by the recipients. Anti-thymocyte globulin induction was given to all recipients, followed by maintenance tacrolimus and steroids for approximately three years. Graft-versus-host and host-versus-graft alloreactive T cell clones were tracked in the graft, circulation and bone marrow after intestinal transplantation using bulk TCR-beta CDR3 sequencing. To identify alloreactive clones, pre-transplant mixed lymphocyte reaction products were sequenced and compared with unstimulated pre-transplant donor and recipient T cells. The cohort enrolled about two dozen intestinal transplant recipients, one of whom was a retransplant, and 3 patients without pretransplant specimens were excluded. Donor T cell macrochimerism was defined as a peak of at least 4% donor T cells among recipient peripheral blood mononuclear cells. Rather than being sequenced by the commercial service, samples from a few later patients were sequenced in-house on an Illumina MiSeq and processed with MiXCR.

This specimen's time point label, interpreted: cells obtained before transplantation from donor or recipient. CD3+CD4+ and CD3+CD8+ populations were FACS-sorted from unstimulated pre-transplant donor and recipient cells taken from spleen or lymph nodes. As encoded in the germline V gene, CDR1 is MDHEN while CDR2 is SYDVKM. Taken from cysteine to phenylalanine, the CDR3 has 13 residues. Just the 39-base CDR3 DNA is kept, in frame starting at base 1. V lost 2 bases and J lost 5 bases, and the count of bases not matched to a germline gene is 2. What the authors observed across the whole study: Patients with donor T cell macrochimerism had high GvH to HvG T cell clonal ratios in their allografts. GvH clones were found in recipient bone marrow, and some of the GvH clones appeared earlier in ileal mucosa or blood, which is consistent with an intestinal mucosal origin. Early after transplant, peak levels of circulating GvH clones were associated with declines in HvG clones. Conclusions were limited by the relatively low number and heterogeneity of intestinal transplant patients.

Comments on this clone: The specificity of this receptor is unknown. The sample holds no much larger clone one base away, and base qualities are not on file.

Library preparation used the immunoSEQ multiplex PCR assay. For most patients, genomic DNA was isolated with the Qiagen DNeasy Blood and Tissue Kit and sent frozen to Adaptive Biotechnologies for TCR sequencing. For most patients, high-throughput TCR-beta CDR3 sequencing of genomic DNA was performed by Adaptive Biotechnologies. As for how the authors treated the data: TCR sequencing data for roughly 17 patients were retrieved from Adaptive's ImmunoSEQ software; a few other patients were processed with MiXCR and VDJtools. CD4 versus CD8 sorting errors were corrected by removing sequences found in both subsets at a frequency ratio below 5:1. Because the origin of CDR3 nucleotide sequences shared between donor and recipient could not be assigned, those sequences were removed. To be classed as alloreactive, a clone needed at least 2-fold expansion over unstimulated cells and a minimum CFSE-low frequency of 0.002% (template counts) or 0.001% (read counts). Clones were considered mappable if detected in sequenced pre-transplant spleen, lymph node, or MLR CFSE-low populations of the donor or recipient. Cumulative frequency of alloreactive clones was calculated as a percentage of all sequences weighted by copy number. TCRdb took over this immuneACCESS table, retaining in-frame rearrangements with V and J assigned. Such tables are incomplete; in checked studies, under half of the missing clones stem from an unresolved V gene, and the remainder is unexplained. That table furnishes V, J and clone size, whereas the DNA furnished D and trimming. The sample table lists under 95,000 clones, roughly 90% of them with a count of one. In total, the top ten clones hold nearly 2.5% of the sample.

Sequencing used unstimulated CD8+ T cells sorted from spleen or lymph node cells, obtained before intestinal transplant. The V and J genes are TRBV28 and TRBJ1-2; TRBD1 lines up with 7 middle nucleotides. The TCR was taken from a human donor who received an intestinal transplant. The CDR3: CASSLVQGYGYTF. The bases are TGTGCCAGCAGTTTAGTACAGGGGTATGGCTACACCTTC.